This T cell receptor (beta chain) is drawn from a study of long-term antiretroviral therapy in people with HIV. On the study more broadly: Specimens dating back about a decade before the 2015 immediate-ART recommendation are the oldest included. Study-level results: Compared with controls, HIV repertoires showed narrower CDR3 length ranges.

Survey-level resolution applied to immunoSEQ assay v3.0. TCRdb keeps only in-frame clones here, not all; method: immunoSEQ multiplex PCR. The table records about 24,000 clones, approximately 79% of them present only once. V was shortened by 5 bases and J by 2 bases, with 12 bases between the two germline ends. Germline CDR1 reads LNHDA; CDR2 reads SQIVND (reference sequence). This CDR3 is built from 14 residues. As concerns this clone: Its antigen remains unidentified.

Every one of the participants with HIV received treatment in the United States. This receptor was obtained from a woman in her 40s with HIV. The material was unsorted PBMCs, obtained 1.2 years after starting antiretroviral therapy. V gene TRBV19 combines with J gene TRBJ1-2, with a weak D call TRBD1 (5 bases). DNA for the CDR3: TGTGCCAGTAGTCGTGTAGGGGTAAACTATGGCTACACCTTC. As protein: CASSRVGVNYGYTF.